Included here is one TCR beta chain sequence, with context. Its antigen is unknown. Extractions gave at least 5.5 micrograms of total RNA per sample. Sample-barcoded 5' priming and a J-beta primer mix drove a second PCR of 7 to 11 cycles. In TCRdb, the 5' RACE reads were re-called with MiXCR into one record per CDR3 protein. Of under 1 million distinct CDR3 sequences listed, around two fifths are singletons. The record originates from a study of blood T cells in healthy people across ages. Study details: Using template switching, researchers captured about one barcoded beta molecule for each two T cells. Study-level findings and limits: The study lacked donor CMV status, which possibly confounded expanded clonotype changes. Age advanced and TCR beta diversity per million T cells fell, roughly linearly.

The germline V and J ends were trimmed by 5 bases and 6 bases, with 11 bases remaining between them. The CDR3 spans 12 residues. CDR1 and CDR2 from the germline V gene are MNHEY and SMNVEV (reference sequence). The sample taken for sequencing was blood. The TCR sequence derives from a man aged 55 to 70 in good health. The rearrangement links TRBV27 to TRBJ2-7; D uncertain. The CDR3 region is CASSQDNGEQYF. For the CDR3, the DNA is TGTGCCAGCAGTCAAGACAACGGCGAGCAGTACTTC.